A selection of T cell receptor beta chains follows, all from one sample in a study of blood T cell repertoires in COVID-19. Method: immunoSEQ multiplex PCR; TCRdb's copy keeps in-frame clones and lacks some. The sample yields a few hundred thousand clones, around 87% seen once. Sequenced sample: PBMCs or T cells enriched from blood (not recorded which). The receptors were sampled from a woman in her forties or fifties who had recovered from COVID-19. Each CDR3 is given with its conserved first and last residue. The D gene is left open where the match is weak. Size is stated for part of the rows, as once, few or many counts, or as a class when the clone is expanded.

D gene,J gene,clone size,V gene,CDR3 DNA,CDR3 protein
NA,TRBJ2-1,NA,TRBV2,TGTGCCAGCAGTGAAGGGGTATCGGACAGGCAGTTCTTC,CASSEGVSDRQFF
NA,TRBJ1-1,once,TRBV3-1/TRBV3-2,TGTGCCAGCAGCCCTAGACGGAAGGCGAACACTGAAGCTTTCTTT,CASSPRRKANTEAFF
NA,TRBJ2-1,NA,TRBV5-1,TGCGCCAGCAGCTTTCGGGGTGTGGGGGGCTCCTACAATGAGCAGTTCTTC,CASSFRGVGGSYNEQFF
TRBD2,TRBJ2-7,NA,TRBV7-2,TGTGCCAGCAGCTTCGGGACTAGCGGGGGCTACGAGCAGTACTTC,CASSFGTSGGYEQYF
NA,TRBJ1-2,NA,TRBV10-3,TGTGCCATCATGAGGCAGGGTTTTGGCTACACCTTC,CAIMRQGFGYTF
TRBD1,TRBJ1-5,few,TRBV28,TGTGCCAGCAGTCTAACCTCCGGGACAGGGGGCCGTCAGCCCCAGCATTTT,CASSLTSGTGGRQPQHF
NA,TRBJ1-1,NA,TRBV7-9,TGTGCCAGCAGCCCTAGAGGGCTCACTGAAGCTTTCTTT,CASSPRGLTEAFF
TRBD1,TRBJ1-6,NA,TRBV2,TGTGCCAGCAGTACAGGGGACGCCTTCTATAATTCACCCCTCCACTTT,CASSTGDAFYNSPLHF
NA,TRBJ2-3,NA,TRBV3-1/TRBV3-2,TGTGCCAGCAGCCAAGTATACATTACCACAGATACGCAGTATTTT,CASSQVYITTDTQYF
NA,TRBJ1-5,NA,TRBV6-5,TGTGCCAGCAGACTAAGGAGGGATAGCAATCAGCCCCAGCATTTT,CASRLRRDSNQPQHF
TRBD1,TRBJ2-4,NA,TRBV7-9,TGTGCCAGCAGCACAACAGGGGGCCCGAGAGCCAAAAACATTCAGTACTTC,CASSTTGGPRAKNIQYF
TRBD1,TRBJ1-6,NA,TRBV11-2,TGTGCCAGCAGCCGGGGACAGGGCCTTTCACCCCTCCACTTT,CASSRGQGLSPLHF
NA,TRBJ2-3,NA,TRBV24-1,TGTGCCGTCGGGCGGGGCGGCCCAGATACGCAGTATTTT,CAVGRGGPDTQYF
NA,TRBJ2-7,NA,TRBV11-2,TGTGCCAGCAGCTTAGATCGAGGAGGGCTGGGGGAGCAGTACTTC,CASSLDRGGLGEQYF
NA,TRBJ2-1,NA,TRBV5-4,TGTGCCAGCAGCCGGACAGAATCGAACAATGAGCAGTTCTTC,CASSRTESNNEQFF
NA,TRBJ2-5,once,TRBV1,TGCACCAGCACCAGGGGGACTAGTGGACGCCGGCCCCTATCCCAAGAGACCCAGTACTTC,CTSTRGTSGRRPLSQETQYF
NA,TRBJ1-1,NA,TRBV4-1,TGCGCCAGCAGCCAAGATCCCACAGGGCGATTGAACACTGAAGCTTTCTTT,CASSQDPTGRLNTEAFF
NA,TRBJ2-1,NA,TRBV21-1,TGTGCCAGCAGCAAATCCCCCCGGGGAAGATACAATGAGCAGTTCTTC,CASSKSPRGRYNEQFF
NA,TRBJ1-5,NA,TRBV6-2/TRBV6-3,TGTGCCAGCAGTTACTCCGGGACAACGGGTTACCAGCCCCAGCATTTT,CASSYSGTTGYQPQHF
NA,TRBJ2-7,NA,TRBV7-9,TGTGCCAGCAGCTTATACACAGGCCCCTACGAGCAGTACTTC,CASSLYTGPYEQYF
NA,TRBJ2-7,NA,TRBV28,TGTGCCAGCAGTTACCCCCTGGGGGCAGGGACATACTACGAGCAGTACTTC,CASSYPLGAGTYYEQYF
NA,TRBJ1-2,NA,TRBV19,TGTGCCAGTAGTGCCCGGGACTATGGCTACACCTTC,CASSARDYGYTF
NA,TRBJ1-3,NA,TRBV18,TGTGCCAGCTCACCTGGAGTATCTGGAAACACCATATATTTT,CASSPGVSGNTIYF
NA,TRBJ2-1,NA,TRBV7-2,TGTGCCAGCAGCTTAATTTTTGGAGTCGCCCACAATGAGCAGTTCTTC,CASSLIFGVAHNEQFF
TRBD1,TRBJ1-1,NA,TRBV18,TGTGCCAGCTCACCATTTGACAGGGACACTGAAGCTTTCTTT,CASSPFDRDTEAFF
NA,TRBJ2-7,NA,TRBV5-6,TGTGCCAGCAGCTTGTATAACGCCAGGGAGCAGTACTTC,CASSLYNAREQYF
TRBD1,TRBJ2-6,NA,TRBV27,TGTGCCAGCAGTCCGCGACAGGGATCCTCTGGGGCCAACGTCCTGACTTTC,CASSPRQGSSGANVLTF
TRBD1,TRBJ2-7,NA,TRBV6-4,TGTGCCAGCAGCGAACAGGGGTCTGAGGTGTACGAGCAGTACTTC,CASSEQGSEVYEQYF
TRBD1,TRBJ1-2,NA,TRBV6-5,TGTGCCAGCAGTTACAGACAGGGACATGGCTACACCTTC,CASSYRQGHGYTF
TRBD1,TRBJ2-7,NA,TRBV29-1,TGCAGCGTCCCGGGACAGGGAACATACGAGCAGTACTTC,CSVPGQGTYEQYF
TRBD1,TRBJ1-2,NA,TRBV2,TGTGCCAGCAGTGACTCCGGGACAGTGATAATTTATGGCTACACCTTC,CASSDSGTVIIYGYTF
NA,TRBJ1-6,NA,TRBV19,TGTGCCAGTAGGGACAATACCGGGACAAGAGCTAACTCCTATAATTCACCCCTCCACTTT,CASRDNTGTRANSYNSPLHF
NA,TRBJ2-1,NA,TRBV28,TGTGCCAGCAGTTTAGGGGGCCCTGGTCCCTACAATGAGCAGTTCTTC,CASSLGGPGPYNEQFF
TRBD2,TRBJ2-3,NA,TRBV19,TGTGCCAGTAGTACCGGGACTAGACGAAACACAGATACGCAGTATTTT,CASSTGTRRNTDTQYF
TRBD1,TRBJ2-5,few,TRBV14,TGTGCCAGCAGCCTGTGGGGGACAGCTATCCAAGAGACCCAGTACTTC,CASSLWGTAIQETQYF
NA,TRBJ1-1,NA,TRBV28,TGTGCCAGCAGATTTGGACAGCGGAACACTGAAGCTTTCTTT,CASRFGQRNTEAFF
NA,TRBJ1-1,NA,TRBV5-1,TGCGCCAGCAGCCATCCGATGGAGTCGACGGCGGAAGCTTTCTTT,CASSHPMESTAEAFF
NA,TRBJ2-7,NA,TRBV27,TGTGCCAGCTCCCTGGGGGGATTAAGCTCCTACGAGCAGTACTTC,CASSLGGLSSYEQYF
NA,TRBJ1-1,NA,TRBV6-2/TRBV6-3,TGTGCCAGCAGTTACTCGCAGGGGAGGAACACTGAAGCTTTCTTT,CASSYSQGRNTEAFF
NA,TRBJ2-7,few,TRBV11-2,TGTGCCAGCAGCTTAGACAGGAAGGTCTACGAGCAGTACTTC,CASSLDRKVYEQYF
NA,TRBJ2-7,NA,TRBV12-3/TRBV12-4,TGTGCCAGCAGTCCCTCTCTAATCCACGAGCAGTACTTC,CASSPSLIHEQYF
NA,TRBJ1-6,once,TRBV18,TGTGCCAGCTCACCATCACCCCAGGAATCACCCCTCCACTTT,CASSPSPQESPLHF
NA,TRBJ1-1,NA,TRBV7-9,TGTGCCAGCAGCTTTTGGTACAGTTTGAACACTGAAGCTTTCTTT,CASSFWYSLNTEAFF
TRBD1,TRBJ2-7,NA,TRBV7-8,TGTGCCAGCAGAAACAGGGGAGCCTACGAGCAGTACTTC,CASRNRGAYEQYF
NA,TRBJ2-5,NA,TRBV19,TGTGCCAGTAGTTCCCCCGCGCAAGAGACCCAGTACTTC,CASSSPAQETQYF
NA,TRBJ1-6,NA,TRBV11-2,TGTGCCAGCAGCTTAGCCCCGGGTTTTAATTCACCCCTCCACTTT,CASSLAPGFNSPLHF
NA,TRBJ1-2,few,TRBV5-6,TGTGCCAGCAGCCCTGGACAGAGCTATGGCTACACCTTC,CASSPGQSYGYTF
TRBD1,TRBJ2-7,NA,TRBV2,TGTGCCAGCCGAGGACAGGTCTCGGAGCAGTACTTC,CASRGQVSEQYF
TRBD1,TRBJ1-6,NA,TRBV5-6,TGTGCCAGCAGCCAGGTCTTTAAGGGGGCGCAGAATTCACCCCTCCACTTT,CASSQVFKGAQNSPLHF
TRBD2,TRBJ2-3,NA,TRBV2,TGTGCCAGCAAGCCGGGACTAGCGGGGGCAGATACGCAGTATTTT,CASKPGLAGADTQYF
NA,TRBJ2-1,once,TRBV28,TGTGCCATAAGGAACAGGGAGTACGCTGAGCAGTTCTTC,CAIRNREYAEQFF
NA,TRBJ2-3,NA,TRBV11-2,TGTGCCAGCAGCTTTGGCAGGGTCGCCGATACGCAGTATTTT,CASSFGRVADTQYF
TRBD1,TRBJ2-1,NA,TRBV24-1,TGTGCCACGGGACAGGGTATGGTCAATGAGCAGTTCTTC,CATGQGMVNEQFF